The 7 T cell receptor beta chains listed next were all sequenced from one sample in a study of blood T cell repertoires in COVID-19. The repertoire was sequenced with immunoSEQ multiplex PCR; TCRdb's copy has only in-frame clones and lacks some. The sample contains approximately 270,000 clones, roughly 91% of which appear only once. Sequencing used PBMCs or T cells enriched from blood (not recorded which). Receptors originate from a woman in her sixties who had recovered from COVID-19.

The chain carries TRBV28 and TRBJ1-5; 11 bases match TRBD1. The CDR3 length is 17 residues. Germline V gives CDR1 MDHEN, CDR2 SYDVKM. Trimming at V came to 6 bases and at J to 6 bases, leaving 13 bases not matched to a gene. CDR3 nucleotides: TGTGCCAGCAGCGCCATGGGACAGGGGGGGCAGGTTCAGCCCCAGCATTTT. This encodes CASSAMGQGGQVQPQHF.

This clone was seen a few times. The rearrangement uses TRBV6-4 and TRBJ1-2; no firm D call. The ends were cut back, 4 bases at V and 1 base at J, with 7 bases in the middle. Germline V CDR1 and CDR2: MRHNA, SNTAGT. The CDR3 contains 13 residues. Written as DNA, the CDR3 is TGTGCCAGCAGTGCGGGGATTAACTATGGCTACACCTTC. This translates into CASSAGINYGYTF.

The gene calls are TRBV5-1 and TRBJ1-2; D not resolved. This CDR3 is built from 14 residues. The V end lost 0 bases, the J end lost 8 bases, and 14 bases lay between the germline ends. CDR1 is SGHRS, CDR2 YFSETQ, per germline. The CDR3 DNA sequence: TGCGCCAGCAGCTTGGAGGGCCTTACTAGCGGCTACACCTTC. Residues: CASSLEGLTSGYTF.

The rearrangement links TRBV7-6 to TRBJ1-6; 9 bases fit TRBD1. V was pared by 3 bases and J by 7 bases, with 16 bases of the junction left unmatched. CDR1 and CDR2 from the germline V gene are SGHVS and FNYEAQ. This CDR3 has 19 residues. In nucleotides, the CDR3 is TGTGCCAGCAGCTTGGGGACAGGGAGGTGGAAGAGGGAGAATTCACCCCTCCACTTT. It codes for CASSLGTGRWKRENSPLHF.

This clone occurred a few times. The chain couples TRBV4-1 to TRBJ2-2, with TRBD2 matching 7 bases. CDR1 and CDR2 (germline): MGHRA, YSYEKL. The CDR3 runs 17 residues. Trimming cost V 3 bases and J 3 bases; bases outside gene matches: 10. CDR3 loop: CASSHPPGGGDTGELFF. The CDR3 region has the DNA TGCGCCAGCAGCCACCCCCCCGGGGGAGGGGACACCGGGGAGCTGTTTTTT.

V usage is TRBV21-1 and J usage is TRBJ2-7; TRBD2, the table's D call, was not compared with the DNA. TRBV21-1 is a documented pseudogene. This CDR3 has 14 residues. The CDR3, as DNA: TGTGCCAGCAGACGAAAGCGGGAGTCGGGGGAGCAGTACTTC. It specifies CASRRKRESGEQYF.

This sequence joins TRBV7-2 and TRBJ1-4; 7 bases line up with TRBD1. Germline CDR1 SGHTA, CDR2 FQGNSA. The CDR3 length is 15 residues. J lost 2 bases, V lost 6 bases, and 6 bases had no gene match. CDR3 nucleotides: TGTGCCAGCAGGACCCAGACAGGGACTAATGAAAAACTGTTTTTT. Translating gives CASRTQTGTNEKLFF. Filled out from reference TRBV7-2 and TRBJ1-4, the complete variable domain reads GAGVSQSPSNKVTEKGKDVELRCDPISGHTALYWYRQSLGQGLEFLIYFQGNSAPDKSGLPSDRFSAERTGGSVSTLTIQRTQQEDSAVYLCASRTQTGTNEKLFFGSGTQLSVL.